These 26 T cell receptor beta chains originate from one sample sequenced in a study of Tregs in tolerant kidney transplant recipients. Repertoires were generated with immunoSEQ multiplex PCR, while TCRdb's copy carries only in-frame clones and drops some. The sample has roughly 52,000 clones, 90% to 95% seen once. Mixed chimerism was transient after nonmyeloablative marrow transplants from related graft donors. The sequences come from CD8+ T cells from blood (PBMCs), collected 24 months after the transplant. These receptors were taken from a human patient who received a combined kidney and bone marrow transplant. Some of the T cells may derive from the graft donor.

The chain uses TRBV11-1 and TRBJ1-2; a possible D gene is TRBD1 (5 bases). V dropped 5 bases and J dropped 8 bases, with 21 bases sitting between them. Germline CDR1 is SGHAT and CDR2 is FQDESV (reference sequence). The CDR3 has 15 residues. The CDR3 nucleotides are TGTGCCAGCAGCCCCGCTCCCGAAGGGGCGGAGGGCTACACCTTC. Its translation is CASSPAPEGAEGYTF. Full variable domain (remainder filled in from reference TRBV11-1 and TRBJ1-2): EAEVAQSPRYKITEKSQAVAFWCDPISGHATLYWYRQILGQGPELLVQFQDESVVDDSQLPKDRFSAERLKGVDSTLKIQPAELGDSAMYLCASSPAPEGAEGYTFGSGTRLTVV.

J is TRBJ1-1 and V is TRBV7-8; D is ambiguous. This CDR3 comprises 12 residues. Germline CDR1 and CDR2: SGHVS and FQNEAQ. Trimming left V 2 bases short and J 2 bases short, with 3 bases between. The CDR3: CASSLLNTEAFF. CDR3 nucleotides: TGTGCCAGCAGCTTACTCAACACTGAAGCTTTCTTT.

The chain joins TRBV7-6 to TRBJ2-1; 9 bases are a match to TRBD1. Germline CDR1 SGHVS, CDR2 FNYEAQ. The CDR3 is 16 residues long. V dropped 5 bases and J dropped 1; count of bases not matched to a gene: 6. CDR3 sequence reads: CASSIQGAISYNEQFF. CDR3 in DNA: TGTGCCAGCAGCATACAGGGGGCAATATCCTACAATGAGCAGTTCTTC.

The chain has TRBV14 and TRBJ2-5; 10 bases line up with TRBD1. The DNA end is a closer match to TRBJ2-7, so the J assignment may be wrong. The germline CDR1 and CDR2 sequences are SGHDN and FVKESK. This CDR3 is built from 15 residues. CDR3 amino acids: CASSRGRGQGYEQYF. CDR3 nucleotides: TGTGCCAGCAGCCGAGGTCGGGGACAGGGGTACGAGCAGTACTTC.

This chain connects TRBV27 to TRBJ2-7; the match to TRBD1 covers 8 bases. The CDR3 consists of 11 residues. Per germline, CDR1 MNHEY and CDR2 SMNVEV (reference sequence). V was pared by 8 bases and J by 4 bases, with 1 base of the junction left unmatched. The CDR3 reads CASGTGYEQYF. The CDR3 DNA reads TGTGCCAGCGGGACAGGTTACGAGCAGTACTTC.

The genes are TRBV5-4 and TRBJ2-1; TRBD1 aligns across 8 bases. Trimming at V came to 4 bases and at J to 6 bases, leaving 6 bases not matched to a gene. This CDR3 spans 14 amino acids. Germline CDR1 reads SGHNT; CDR2 reads YYREEE (reference sequence). The CDR3 is CASSMRTGSNEQFF. The CDR3 DNA reads TGTGCCAGCAGCATGAGGACAGGGAGCAATGAGCAGTTCTTC.

The rearrangement uses TRBV28 and TRBJ1-1, with a tentative D call TRBD1 (6 bases). The CDR3 extends over 16 amino acids. Between the trimmed V and J ends, which lost 5 bases and 0 bases, there was a span of 16 bases. From germline, CDR1 is MDHEN and CDR2 SYDVKM. The CDR3 sequence: CASSPYGQTLNTEAFF. The CDR3 DNA is TGTGCCAGCAGTCCGTACGGACAGACCCTGAACACTGAAGCTTTCTTT. The full variable domain, rest sourced from reference TRBV28 and TRBJ1-1, is DVKVTQSSRYLVKRTGEKVFLECVQDMDHENMFWYRQDPGLGLRLIYFSYDVKMKEKGDIPEGYSVSREKKERFSLILESASTNQTSMYLCASSPYGQTLNTEAFFGQGTRLTVV.

Turning to this clone: Within the sample, other DNA sequences also encode this same CDR3. V gene TRBV11-2 combines with J gene TRBJ2-7, with D possibly being TRBD1 (6 bases). V was trimmed by 2 bases and J by 3 bases, leaving 8 bases between them. The CDR3 contains 13 residues. Germline CDR1 SGHAT, CDR2 FQNNGV. CDR3 in amino acids: CASSLPGVYEQYF. The DNA of the CDR3 is TGTGCCAGCAGCTTACCAGGGGTCTACGAGCAGTACTTC.

In its sample, this clone was seen once. The chain combines TRBV19 with TRBJ2-1; 7 nucleotides agree with TRBD2. V trimming: 2 bases; J trimming: 7 bases; junction bases outside the gene matches: 2. This CDR3 is 13 amino acids long. From germline, CDR1 is LNHDA and CDR2 SQIVND (reference sequence). The CDR3: CASSILGGNEQFF. The CDR3 DNA sequence: TGTGCCAGTAGTATATTGGGAGGGAATGAGCAGTTCTTC.

The CDR3 reads CASSYSMGTGNTIYF. The CDR3 nucleotides read TGTGCCAGCAGTTACTCGATGGGCACTGGAAACACCATATATTTT. V gene TRBV6-5 combines with J gene TRBJ1-3; the D is unclear. The CDR3 runs to 15 residues. The V end was cut by 0 bases, the J end by 2 bases, with 8 bases between. Germline CDR1 reads MNHEY; CDR2 reads SVGAGI.

This chain uses TRBV5-6 with TRBJ1-1; D call uncertain. Trimming left V 0 bases short and J 4 bases short, with 16 bases between. Per the germline V gene, CDR1 is SGHDT and CDR2 is YYEEEE. This CDR3 contains 16 residues. The chain's CDR3 is CASSLEPGILGTEAFF. In DNA, the CDR3 is TGTGCCAGCAGCTTGGAACCTGGCATTCTAGGCACTGAAGCTTTCTTT.

V is TRBV7-3 and J is TRBJ2-1; TRBD2 matches 11 bases. V shed 5 bases and J 2 bases; nucleotides not matched to a gene: 2. Germline values: CDR1 SGHTA, CDR2 FQGTGA. CDR3 length equals 15 residues. CDR3: CASSKTSGAYNEQFF. For the CDR3, the DNA is TGTGCCAGCAGCAAGACTAGCGGGGCCTACAATGAGCAGTTCTTC. Based on the CDR3 plus reference TRBV7-3 and TRBJ2-1, the full variable domain is GAGVSQTPSNKVTEKGKYVELRCDPISGHTALYWYRQSLGQGPEFLIYFQGTGAADDSGLPNDRFFAVRPEGSVSTLKIQRTERGDSAVYLCASSKTSGAYNEQFFGPGTRLTVL.

The V and J genes are TRBV4-2 and TRBJ2-7, with no clear D. The CDR3 runs to 16 residues. Germline-derived CDR1 and CDR2 are LGHNA and YNFKEQ. V was clipped by 0 bases and J by 4 bases, with 16 bases between them. In nucleotides, the CDR3 is TGTGCCAGCAGCCAAGATCCGGAGTTACGGGTTTACGAGCAGTACTTC. Residues: CASSQDPELRVYEQYF.

DNA of the CDR3: TGTGCCAGCAGTTTATCGGAATCGGACAGGGACTGTGAAAATGAGCAGTTCTTC. Translated, it gives CASSLSESDRDCENEQFF. The genes are TRBV27 and TRBJ2-1; TRBD1 agrees at 8 bases. The CDR3 sequence is 18 residues long. Germline assignment: CDR1 MNHEY and CDR2 SMNVEV (reference sequence). The V gene end was trimmed by 0 bases and the J gene end by 7 bases; junction bases not matched to a gene: 14.

V is TRBV5-1 and J is TRBJ2-2, with a possible D match to TRBD2 (5 bases). V was trimmed by 6 bases and J by 2 bases, leaving 8 bases between them. CDR3 size: 13 residues. The V gene's germline CDR1 is SGHRS and CDR2 YFSETQ. In DNA form, the CDR3 reads TGCGCCAGCATAGGGAGCAACACCGGGGAGCTGTTTTTT. This gives the protein CASIGSNTGELFF.

The chain combines TRBV4-3 with TRBJ2-1; TRBD2 might be the D (5 bases). Looked up from germline, CDR1 is LGHNA and CDR2 is YSLEER. V gave up 3 bases and J gave up 0 bases, with 12 bases separating them. This CDR3 comprises 16 residues. CDR3 residues: CASSQHSGSSYNEQFF. The CDR3 bases are TGCGCCAGCAGCCAGCACAGCGGTAGCTCCTACAATGAGCAGTTCTTC.

This chain uses TRBV30 with TRBJ2-2; D not certain. V lost 2 bases to trimming and J lost 0 bases, with 7 bases between them. This CDR3 has 14 residues. CDR1 is GTSNPN and CDR2 is SVGIG in the germline V gene (reference sequence). The CDR3 DNA is TGTGCCTGGAGTCGAGAGTCGAACACCGGGGAGCTGTTTTTT. Its protein is CAWSRESNTGELFF.

In DNA form, the CDR3 reads TGTGCCAGTGGACGGGGGGGCGCCTACAATGAGCAGTTCTTC. Translated: CASGRGGAYNEQFF. The chain is built from TRBV19 and TRBJ2-1; 8 positions agree with TRBD2. The germline V gene encodes CDR1 LNHDA and CDR2 SQIVND (reference sequence). This CDR3 has 14 residues. J lost 2 bases, V lost 8 bases, and 5 bases had no gene match.

This chain links TRBV2 with TRBJ2-7; tentatively, D is TRBD1 (7 bases). The CDR3 runs to 15 residues. The V and J ends lost 7 bases and 2 bases respectively, with 18 bases between them. Germline values: CDR1 SNHLY, CDR2 FYNNEI. The CDR3 loop is CASKFGGRGTYEQYF. DNA of the CDR3: TGTGCCAGCAAATTCGGGGGCAGGGGGACCTACGAGCAGTACTTC.

The rearrangement links TRBV9 to TRBJ2-1; no definite D call. Germline V gene data show CDR1 as SGDLS and CDR2 as YYNGEE. The CDR3 has 12 residues. V lost 2 bases and J 7 bases, leaving 7 bases between the germline ends. The chain's CDR3 is CASSVPQNEQFF. DNA of the CDR3: TGTGCCAGCAGCGTTCCCCAAAATGAGCAGTTCTTC.

The chain links TRBV19 to TRBJ2-7; D is unresolved. Per the germline V gene, CDR1 is LNHDA and CDR2 is SQIVND (reference sequence). This CDR3 is 13 amino acids long. V dropped 6 bases and J dropped 0 bases, with 9 bases sitting between them. The CDR3 DNA reads as TGTGCCAGTAGCTCGGGTCCCTCCTACGAGCAGTACTTC. Translation: CASSSGPSYEQYF.

The CDR3 coding sequence is TGTGCCAGCAGCTTCGGCGGGACGGCCTACACAGATACGCAGTATTTT. Translation gives CASSFGGTAYTDTQYF. The chain employs TRBV5-8 and TRBJ2-3, with D possibly TRBD2 on 6 matching bases. The CDR3 is 16 residues long. Trimming cost V 2 bases and J 2 bases, with 15 bases left between them. Looked up from germline, CDR1 is SGHTS and CDR2 is YDEGEE.

V is TRBV27 and J is TRBJ2-3, with 8 bases matching TRBD2. V shed 2 bases, J shed 5 bases, and the junction held 12 bases outside the gene matches. The germline V gene has CDR1 MNHEY and CDR2 SMNVEV (reference sequence). The CDR3 runs 17 residues. This CDR3 is CASSLGPQRELGDTQYF. In DNA, the CDR3 is TGTGCCAGCAGTTTAGGACCCCAGCGGGAGTTGGGAGATACGCAGTATTTT.

V gene TRBV7-2 combines with J gene TRBJ2-7, with TRBD2 matching over 9 bases. Looked up from germline, CDR1 is SGHTA and CDR2 is FQGNSA. After removal of 1 base from V and 3 bases from J, the junction contained 4 bases not matched to a gene. This CDR3 region has 15 residues. CDR3 in amino acids: CASSLGSSGNYEQYF. The CDR3 DNA sequence: TGTGCCAGCAGCTTAGGATCTAGCGGGAACTACGAGCAGTACTTC.

The rearrangement joins TRBV4-3 to TRBJ2-7, with TRBD2 matching over 9 bases. V shed 0 bases and J 2 bases; nucleotides not matched to a gene: 5. Germline CDR1 and CDR2: LGHNA and YSLEER. The CDR3 loop spans 16 amino acids. The CDR3 spells CASSQETAGGTYEQYF. The DNA for the CDR3 is TGCGCCAGCAGCCAAGAAACAGCGGGGGGAACCTACGAGCAGTACTTC.

This chain uses TRBV16 with TRBJ1-2; D not certain. Germline V lookup: CDR1 KGHSY, CDR2 FQNENV. The V end lost 2 bases, the J end lost 2 bases, and 9 bases lay between the germline ends. There are 14 residues in the CDR3. The CDR3 loop reads CASSQVFTNYGYTF. DNA of the CDR3: TGTGCCAGCAGCCAAGTTTTCACAAACTATGGCTACACCTTC.